A selection of T cell receptor beta chains follows, all from one sample in a study of T cell responses to AZD1222 COVID-19 vaccine. Data came from immunoSEQ multiplex PCR; TCRdb stores just in-frame clones and leaves some out. The sample holds 60,000 to 75,000 clones, about 90% seen once. This specimen consisted of peripheral blood, obtained on day 0 of AZD1222 vaccination. The receptors were sampled from an adult in good health. The CDR3 runs from the conserved cysteine through the conserved F or W. A D gene is named only where the DNA matches it firmly. The size field is filled for only some rows; it gives once, few, many or a size class.

TRBJ2-1,TRBV4-2,13,NA,few,CASSQRVDNEQFF,TGTGCCAGCAGCCAACGAGTCGACAATGAGCAGTTCTTC
TRBJ1-2,TRBV29-1,12,NA,NA,CSGVGLGGGYTF,TGCAGCGGGGTGGGCTTAGGAGGTGGCTACACCTTC
TRBJ2-5,TRBV21-1,12,NA,NA,CASSTLLETQYF,TGTGCCAGCAGCACCCTTTTAGAGACCCAGTACTTC
TRBJ1-1,TRBV12-3/TRBV12-4,13,NA,NA,CASTFRLNTEAFF,TGTGCCAGCACCTTTAGGCTGAACACTGAAGCTTTCTTT
TRBJ2-7,TRBV2,14,NA,NA,CASSESSQHAEQYF,TGTGCCAGCAGTGAATCATCTCAGCACGCCGAGCAGTACTTC
TRBJ2-5,TRBV11-2,15,NA,NA,CASSLDRVGQETQYF,TGTGCCAGCAGCTTAGATCGGGTAGGCCAAGAGACCCAGTACTTC
TRBJ1-3,TRBV28,14,NA,NA,CASSFPGSGNTIYF,TGTGCCAGCAGTTTTCCGGGGTCTGGAAACACCATATATTTT
TRBJ1-2,TRBV19,13,NA,NA,CASRDIALYGYTF,TGTGCCAGTAGGGACATCGCCCTCTATGGCTACACCTTC
TRBJ1-1,TRBV6-6,15,TRBD1,NA,CASSSTGGGDTEAFF,TGTGCCAGCAGTTCGACAGGGGGCGGGGACACTGAAGCTTTCTTT
TRBJ1-3,TRBV19,13,NA,once,CASSMSGGNTIYF,TGTGCCAGTAGCATGTCGGGGGGAAACACCATATATTTT
TRBJ1-6,TRBV5-4,14,TRBD1,NA,CASSRDRQNSPLHF,TGTGCCAGCAGCCGGGACAGGCAGAATTCACCCCTCCACTTT
TRBJ2-7,TRBV9,14,TRBD1,NA,CASSKQGSSYEQYF,TGTGCCAGCAGCAAACAGGGGAGCTCCTACGAGCAGTACTTC
TRBJ2-7,TRBV6-1,12,NA,NA,CASSESFYEQYF,TGTGCCAGCAGTGAAAGTTTCTACGAGCAGTACTTC
TRBJ2-3,TRBV5-1,15,TRBD1,NA,CASSLAQGARDTQYF,TGCGCCAGCAGCTTGGCTCAGGGGGCACGGGATACGCAGTATTTT
TRBJ1-1,TRBV6-5,14,NA,few,CASMRSRVKTEAFF,TGTGCCAGCATGAGGTCCAGAGTGAAGACTGAAGCTTTCTTT
TRBJ1-2,TRBV30,12,NA,NA,CAWSGLGGSYTF,TGTGCCTGGAGTGGCCTAGGGGGTAGCTACACCTTC
TRBJ1-1,TRBV7-9,13,NA,NA,CASSLRSTDEAFF,TGTGCCAGCAGCTTAAGATCGACAGATGAAGCTTTCTTT
TRBJ1-1,TRBV11-2,15,NA,NA,CASSSPTQMNTEAFF,TGTGCCAGCAGCTCGCCGACACAAATGAACACTGAAGCTTTCTTT
TRBJ1-4,TRBV18,14,NA,NA,CASSPGSENEKLFF,TGTGCCAGCTCACCAGGGTCGGAGAATGAAAAACTGTTTTTT
TRBJ1-1,TRBV5-1,14,NA,NA,CASSLDRPNTEAFF,TGCGCCAGCAGCTTGGACAGACCGAACACTGAAGCTTTCTTT
TRBJ2-3,TRBV15,21,TRBD2,NA,CATSREKSRLAGALSTDTQYF,TGTGCCACCAGCAGGGAAAAGTCCCGACTAGCGGGGGCTCTTAGCACAGATACGCAGTATTTT
TRBJ1-3,TRBV3-1/TRBV3-2,14,NA,NA,CASSQQSSGNTIYF,TGTGCCAGCAGCCAACAGAGCTCTGGAAACACCATATATTTT
TRBJ1-6,TRBV5-5,15,NA,once,CASSLNWSGGSPLHF,TGTGCCAGCAGCTTAAATTGGTCCGGGGGTTCACCCCTCCACTTT
TRBJ1-6,TRBV5-1,14,TRBD1,NA,CASSLGQGFSPLHF,TGCGCCAGCAGCTTGGGACAGGGATTTTCACCCCTCCACTTT